The 10 T cell receptor beta chains presented below share a single source sample, sequenced in a study of shared clonotypes between healthy human individuals. Profiling relied on immunoSEQ multiplex PCR, and the TCRdb table lists in-frame clones only, not all of them. Of some 2.3 million clones listed, approximately 93% are singletons. The sample comprised naive CD4+ T cells from PBMCs. As to subset: CD45RA+ positively selected. These receptors all come from a man younger than 30 in good health. Some clones in this sample may be carry-over from other donors' samples.

J is TRBJ2-3 and V is TRBV6-1, with D unresolved. Trimming shortened V by 3 bases and J by 2 bases, and 3 bases separated the two germline ends. This CDR3 has 12 residues. In germline, CDR1 is MNHNS, CDR2 SASEGT. The CDR3 DNA sequence: TGTGCCAGCAGTGAGACCACAGATACGCAGTATTTT. Translating it yields CASSETTDTQYF.

J is TRBJ2-3 and V is TRBV11-2, with 16 bases that match TRBD2. The CDR3 consists of 18 residues. V shed 5 bases and J 1 base; nucleotides not matched to a gene: 6. Germline assignment: CDR1 SGHAT and CDR2 FQNNGV. As DNA, the CDR3 is TGTGCCAGCAGCCGAGGGACTAGCGGGAGGGCCGGCACAGATACGCAGTATTTT. It specifies CASSRGTSGRAGTDTQYF.

The chain combines TRBV7-3 with TRBJ2-3, with 7 bases fitting TRBD2. Germline V gives CDR1 SGHTA, CDR2 FQGTGA. The junction had 9 bases not matched to a gene; V was cut back by 2 bases and J by 4 bases. This CDR3 has 16 amino acids. CDR3 sequence: CASSLVGSGSADTQYF. CDR3 nucleotide sequence: TGTGCCAGCAGCTTAGTTGGTAGCGGGTCGGCAGATACGCAGTATTTT.

The count of this clone is one. The chain joins TRBV7-8 to TRBJ1-1, with a weak D call TRBD1 (5 bases). Between the trimmed V and J ends, which lost 3 bases and 4 bases, there was a span of 12 bases. Per the germline V gene, CDR1 is SGHVS and CDR2 is FQNEAQ. CDR3 length: 14 residues. The CDR3 sequence: CASSLSGGGTEAFF. The DNA for the CDR3 is TGTGCCAGCAGCTTGTCCGGGGGAGGCACTGAAGCTTTCTTT.

About this clone: At the DNA level, this CDR3 is encoded by other sequences in the same sample as well. The gene calls are TRBV4-1 and TRBJ2-2; 9 bases map to TRBD2. The CDR3 sequence is 17 residues long. Germline V gene sequence: CDR1 MGHRA, CDR2 YSYEKL. V dropped 0 bases and J dropped 0; count of bases not matched to a gene: 2. CDR3 sequence: CASSQETSGANTGELFF. The CDR3, as DNA: TGCGCCAGCAGCCAAGAGACTAGCGGAGCGAACACCGGGGAGCTGTTTTTT.

The rearrangement joins TRBV4-2 to TRBJ1-4; 7 nucleotides agree with TRBD1. V shed 0 bases and J 8 bases; nucleotides not matched to a gene: 6. This CDR3 region has 15 residues. Germline V lookup: CDR1 LGHNA, CDR2 YNFKEQ. CDR3 DNA sequence: TGTGCCAGCAGCCAAGACGGCAGGGGGAGAGAAAAACTGTTTTTT. It specifies CASSQDGRGREKLFF.

In this sample, this clone turned up once. This chain connects TRBV5-1 to TRBJ2-1, with D perhaps TRBD2 (5 bases). Germline lookup yields CDR1 SGHRS and CDR2 YFSETQ. V shed 4 bases and J shed 6 bases, with 14 bases lying between them. The CDR3 consists of 14 residues. The CDR3 here is CASSEGSASNEQFF. CDR3 DNA sequence: TGCGCCAGCAGCGAAGGGAGCGCGAGCAATGAGCAGTTCTTC.

The chain has TRBV27 and TRBJ1-1; 10 positions match TRBD1. After removal of 5 bases from V and 5 bases from J, the junction contained 8 bases not matched to a gene. The CDR3 loop spans 15 amino acids. Germline V gives CDR1 MNHEY, CDR2 SMNVEV (reference sequence). The CDR3 DNA sequence: TGTGCCAGCAGTGAAAGACAGGGGGCAGGGACTGAAGCTTTCTTT. Protein product: CASSERQGAGTEAFF.

The genes are TRBV5-1 and TRBJ1-3; 9 bases agree with TRBD1. The CDR3 loop spans 16 amino acids. Germline V gene sequence: CDR1 SGHRS, CDR2 YFSETQ. The ends lost 5 bases at V and 0 bases at J; junction bases unmatched: 6. CDR3 amino acids: CASSFTGGDSGNTIYF. The CDR3 coding sequence is TGCGCCAGCAGTTTCACAGGGGGCGACTCTGGAAACACCATATATTTT. Filled out from reference TRBV5-1 and TRBJ1-3, the complete variable domain reads KAGVTQTPRYLIKTRGQQVTLSCSPISGHRSVSWYQQTPGQGLQFLFEYFSETQRNKGNFPGRFSGRQFSNSRSEMNVSTLELGDSALYLCASSFTGGDSGNTIYFGEGSWLTVV.

The rearrangement uses TRBV5-6 and TRBJ2-3; D perhaps matches TRBD2 (5 bases). Germline assignment: CDR1 SGHDT and CDR2 YYEEEE. Trimming removed 2 bases from V and 0 bases from J, with 13 bases in between. The CDR3 totals 16 residues. CDR3 residues: CASSFSSGRSTDTQYF. The CDR3 bases are TGTGCCAGCAGCTTTTCTTCGGGAAGGAGCACAGATACGCAGTATTTT.